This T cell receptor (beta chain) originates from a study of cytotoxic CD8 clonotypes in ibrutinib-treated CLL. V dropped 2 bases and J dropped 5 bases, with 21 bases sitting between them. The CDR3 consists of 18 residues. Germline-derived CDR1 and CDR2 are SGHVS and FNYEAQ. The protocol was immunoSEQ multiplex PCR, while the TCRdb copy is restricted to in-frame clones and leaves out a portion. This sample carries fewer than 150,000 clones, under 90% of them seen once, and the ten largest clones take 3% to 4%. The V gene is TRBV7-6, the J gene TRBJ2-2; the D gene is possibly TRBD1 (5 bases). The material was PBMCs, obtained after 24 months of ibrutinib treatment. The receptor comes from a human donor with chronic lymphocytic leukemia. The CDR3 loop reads CASSLLPRDPFGTGELFF. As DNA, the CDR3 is TGTGCCAGCAGCTTACTTCCCAGGGATCCTTTTGGGACCGGGGAGCTGTTTTTT.